This TCR beta chain was identified in a study of CD8+CD57+ T cells in acquired aplastic anemia. Study-level background: An average of roughly 3 ug of DNA was obtained from sorted CD4+ and CD8+ cells.

Researchers used genomic DNA as the template to profile TCR beta VDJ and CDR3. TCRdb recomputed calls from the reads with MiXCR, one row per CDR3 protein. The profile shows more than 150,000 distinct CDR3 sequences, under 55% of them singletons. This clonotype was found once. V was clipped by 9 bases and J by 8 bases; unmatched bases: 14. Germline V lookup: CDR1 LNHDA, CDR2 SQIVND (reference sequence). CDR3 length: 16 residues. Patients sequenced had flow cytometry evidence of CD8+CD57+ cell expansion. Patients were therapy-naive when their blood was sampled. The receptor's source is a human donor with aplastic anemia. Material: sorted CD4+, CD8+, or CD8+CD57+ T cells (not recorded which) from PBMCs. The chain carries TRBV19 and TRBJ2-4, with 12 bases that match TRBD2. In DNA, the CDR3 is TGTGCCAGCAGCCAAGCTAGCGGGAGGGCCTGGGACATTCAGTACTTC. Translated: CASSQASGRAWDIQYF. Filled out from reference TRBV19 and TRBJ2-4, the complete variable domain reads DGGITQSPKYLFRKEGQNVTLSCEQNLNHDAMYWYRQDPGQGLRLIYYSQIVNDFQKGDIAEGYSVSREKKESFPLTVTSAQKNPTAFYLCASSQASGRAWDIQYFGAGTRLSVL.